This section outlines one T cell receptor (beta chain) sequence together with its context. This receptor's antigen is unknown. No base quality information exists; no much larger clone differs at one position. The record originates from a study of blood T cell repertoires in COVID-19 (dated by TCRdb to 2019 to 2021). As for the study more broadly: Samples covering the acute and convalescent phases of COVID-19 were provided by collaborators in the United States, Italy and Spain. The material from the prospective study consisted of cDNA or gDNA derived from T cells, B-cell-depleted T cells, or PBMCs. Where available, HLA class I and class II types were taken from metadata supplied by the sample provider and were not determined by assay-based typing. The sample metadata nearly always contained a de-identified subject ID, COVID-19 status, age in years and sex. Samples were obtained from the ongoing ImmuneRACE study (first 160 participants) and from 1,200 or so subjects provided by 6 global collaborators. Deeply sampled blood TCRbeta repertoires from subjects exposed to, actively infected with, or recovered from COVID-19 were included in the dataset. The repertoires were released in a freely available public database intended as a resource for research on the immune response to SARS-CoV-2. Findings and caveats that apply to the study as a whole: Clinical and demographic metadata were provided uncurated, with the amount varying by source and participant.

TCRbeta CDR3 regions were amplified from genomic DNA by means of the immunoSEQ Assay, a bias-controlled multiplex PCR. The original methods were these. Nucleated cell counts per sample were estimated from amplification of reference gene primers within the assay. Sequence reads were collapsed and filtered to measure the absolute abundance of every unique TCRbeta CDR3 rearrangement. For each sample, productive Simpson clonality was calculated as the square root of Simpson's diversity index over productive rearrangements. This is the immuneACCESS table as TCRdb keeps it, with only in-frame sequences that have V and J called. A part of the clones is gone; compared with another copy, unresolved V genes explain less than half, and the rest is unexplained. D and trimming come from the DNA, and the V and J calls and clone size come from that table. The sample table lists 95,000 to 150,000 clones, approximately 80% of them with a count of one. Clones ranked in the top ten supply 12% of the sample.

Whole blood was collected in K2EDTA tubes by collaborating institutions according to the institutions' own protocols. For TCRbeta analysis, collaborators shipped samples in one of three forms: frozen whole blood, isolated PBMCs, or DNA extracted from either of those sample types. Counted from cysteine to phenylalanine, this CDR3 has 14 amino acids. Solely the CDR3 DNA is kept, with 42 bases framed from the first base. V is clipped by 6 bases and J by 9 bases, and the sequence between their germline boundaries is 16 bases long. From the germline V gene, CDR1 is SGHRS and CDR2 is YFSETQ. The sequence came from a human donor in a cohort sampled during active COVID-19. The chain couples TRBV5-1 to TRBJ1-6; TRBD1 is a possible D gene, resting on 5 matching bases. Material: peripheral blood. DNA sequence: TGCGCCAGCAACGAGGACGGGACTGCTTCACCCCTCCACTTT. Its amino acids are CASNEDGTASPLHF.